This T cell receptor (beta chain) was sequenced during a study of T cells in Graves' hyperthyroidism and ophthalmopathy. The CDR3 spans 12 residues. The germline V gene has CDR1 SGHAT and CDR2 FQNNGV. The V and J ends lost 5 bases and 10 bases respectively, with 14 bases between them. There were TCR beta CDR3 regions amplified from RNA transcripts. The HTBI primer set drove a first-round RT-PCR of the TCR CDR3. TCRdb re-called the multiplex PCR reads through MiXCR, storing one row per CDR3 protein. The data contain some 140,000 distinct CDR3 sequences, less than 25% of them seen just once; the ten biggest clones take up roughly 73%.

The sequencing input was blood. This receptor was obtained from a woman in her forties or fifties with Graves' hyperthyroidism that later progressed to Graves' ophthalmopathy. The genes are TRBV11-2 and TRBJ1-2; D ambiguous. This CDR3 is CASSRAGGPYTF. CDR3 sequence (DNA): TGTGCCAGCAGCCGGGCCGGAGGGCCCTACACCTTC. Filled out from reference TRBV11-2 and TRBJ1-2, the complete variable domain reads EAGVAQSPRYKIIEKRQSVAFWCNPISGHATLYWYQQILGQGPKLLIQFQNNGVVDDSQLPKDRFSAERLKGVDSTLKIQPAKLEDSAVYLCASSRAGGPYTFGSGTRLTVV.